The entry that follows covers one TCR beta chain sequence. The specificity of this receptor is unknown. Per-base quality was not reported, and no clone a single base away is much larger than it. The record originates from a study of blood T cell repertoires in COVID-19 (dated by TCRdb to the early 2020s). About the study as a whole: Samples from collaborators originated in the United States, Italy and Spain and spanned both the acute and convalescent phases of COVID-19. Samples came from the ongoing ImmuneRACE study (first 160 participants) plus 1,254 subjects from 6 global collaborators. Sample metadata almost always included a de-identified subject ID, COVID-19 status, age in years and sex. The repertoires were released in a freely available public database meant as a resource for research on the immune response to SARS-CoV-2. Where HLA class I and class II types were available, the types were taken from metadata supplied by the sample provider, not from assay-based typing. The prospective study material was composed of cDNA or gDNA derived from T cells, B-cell-depleted T cells, or PBMCs. Deeply sampled blood TCRbeta repertoires from subjects exposed to, actively infected with, or recovered from COVID-19 were included in the dataset.

V lost 5 bases and J lost 2 bases, and the count of bases not matched to a germline gene is 11. From its cysteine to its phenylalanine, the CDR3 spans 16 amino acids. Only the CDR3 portion is preserved as DNA: 48 bases, with reading frame beginning at the first base. CDR1 and CDR2 are drawn from the germline V gene: SGHRS, YFSETQ. TCRbeta CDR3 regions were amplified from genomic DNA by means of the immunoSEQ Assay, a bias-controlled multiplex PCR. On the authors' methods: The number of nucleated cells in each sample was estimated by amplification of reference gene primers within the assay. Sequence reads were collapsed and filtered to measure the absolute abundance of every unique TCRbeta CDR3 rearrangement. For each sample, productive Simpson clonality was calculated by taking the square root of Simpson's diversity index across productive rearrangements. Imported from immuneACCESS, the table was reduced by TCRdb to in-frame sequences with V and J called. These copies leave out some clones; in studies compared against another copy, an unresolved V gene accounts for under half, and the cause of the remainder is not known. That table supplies the V and J calls and clone size; D and trimming were determined from the DNA. In this sample the table shows 300,000 to 400,000 clones, 85% of which occur a single time. In total, the top ten clones hold around 6.9% of the sample.

General study outcomes and caveats: The quantity of clinical and demographic metadata differed by source and by participant and was supplied without curation.

Each collaborating institution followed its own protocols to collect whole blood in K2EDTA tubes. For TCRbeta analysis, collaborators shipped samples as frozen whole blood, isolated PBMCs, or DNA extracted from either of those sample types. The TCR comes from a human donor in a cohort sampled during active COVID-19. The sequenced material came from peripheral blood. This chain is built from TRBV5-1 and TRBJ2-3, with 7 bases in between that match TRBD1. The sequenced DNA: TGCGCCAGCAGGAGATCCGGGGACAGTTACACAGATACGCAGTATTTT. This codes for CASRRSGDSYTDTQYF. Joined to the reference TRBV5-1 and TRBJ2-3 proteins, this CDR3 gives the full variable domain: KAGVTQTPRYLIKTRGQQVTLSCSPISGHRSVSWYQQTPGQGLQFLFEYFSETQRNKGNFPGRFSGRQFSNSRSEMNVSTLELGDSALYLCASRRSGDSYTDTQYFGPGTRLTVL.